This T cell receptor beta chain was recovered during a study of shared clonotypes between healthy human individuals. This clone was counted a single time. Sequencing used immunoSEQ multiplex PCR; TCRdb keeps in-frame clones, though not all of them. The table records 1.6 million or so clones, 96% of them present only once. Sequencing was done on a sample of naive CD4+ T cells sorted from blood. Indicated subset: CD45RA+ positively selected. The source is a man aged 30-40 years in good health.

CDR3 coding DNA: TGTGCCATCAGTGATACCGGGACAGGTGAGATTTGGCCCCAGCATTTT. This encodes CAISDTGTGEIWPQHF. V and J are TRBV10-3 and TRBJ1-5; 8 bases line up with TRBD1. CDR1 is ENHRY, CDR2 SYGVKD, per germline. Trimming removed 3 bases from V and 9 bases from J; junction bases left unmatched: 13. This CDR3 spans 16 amino acids.